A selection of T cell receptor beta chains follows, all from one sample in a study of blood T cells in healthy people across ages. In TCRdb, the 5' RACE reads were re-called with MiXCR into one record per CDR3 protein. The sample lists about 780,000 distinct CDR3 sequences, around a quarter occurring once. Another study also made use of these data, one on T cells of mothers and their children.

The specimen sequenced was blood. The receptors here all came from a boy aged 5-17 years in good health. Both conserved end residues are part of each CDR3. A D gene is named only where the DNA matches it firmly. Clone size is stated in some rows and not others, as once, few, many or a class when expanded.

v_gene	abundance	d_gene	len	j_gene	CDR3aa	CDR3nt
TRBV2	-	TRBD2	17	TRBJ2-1	CASSEAMAGVINNEQFF	TGTGCCAGCAGTGAAGCAATGGCGGGGGTAATTAACAATGAGCAGTTCTTC
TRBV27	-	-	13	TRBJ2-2	CASSGLPTGELFF	TGTGCCAGCAGCGGACTACCCACCGGGGAGCTGTTTTTT
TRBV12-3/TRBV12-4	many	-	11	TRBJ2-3	CASSFRDTQYF	TGTGCCAGCAGTTTTAGGGATACGCAGTATTTT
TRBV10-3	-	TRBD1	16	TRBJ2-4	CAISESQGAICNIQYF	TGTGCCATCAGTGAGTCGCAGGGGGCGATCTGTAACATTCAGTACTTC
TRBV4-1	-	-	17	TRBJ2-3	CASSHSPQGGGTNTQYF	TGCGCCAGCAGCCATTCCCCTCAGGGAGGAGGCACAAATACGCAGTATTTT
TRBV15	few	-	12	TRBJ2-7	CATSRDAYEQYF	TGTGCCACCAGCAGAGACGCCTACGAGCAGTACTTC
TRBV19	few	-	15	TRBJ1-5	CASSIYKLGEQPQHF	TGTGCCAGTAGTATATACAAATTGGGGGAACAGCCCCAGCATTTT
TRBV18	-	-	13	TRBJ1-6	CASSPERNSPLHF	TGTGCCAGCTCCCCAGAGAGAAATTCACCCCTCCACTTT
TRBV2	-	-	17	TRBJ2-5	CASSTASTQGRSETQYF	TGTGCCAGCAGTACGGCGAGCACACAGGGGAGGTCAGAGACCCAGTACTTC
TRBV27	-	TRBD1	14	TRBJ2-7	CASRGTGGSYEQYF	TGTGCCAGCAGGGGGACAGGGGGATCCTACGAGCAGTACTTC
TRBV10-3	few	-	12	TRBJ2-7	CAISAIKYEQYF	TGTGCCATCAGTGCGATTAAGTACGAGCAGTACTTC
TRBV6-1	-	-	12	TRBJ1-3	CASRVAGNTIYF	TGTGCCAGCAGGGTCGCTGGAAACACCATATATTTT
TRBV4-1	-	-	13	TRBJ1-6	CASSREGVSPLHF	TGCGCCAGCAGCCGGGAGGGGGTTTCACCCCTCCACTTT
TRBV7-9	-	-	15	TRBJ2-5	CASSFAGMGSETQYF	TGTGCCAGCAGCTTTGCAGGGATGGGGTCAGAGACCCAGTACTTC
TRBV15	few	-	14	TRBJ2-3	CATSSRGRTDTQYF	TGTGCCACCAGCAGCCGGGGGCGCACAGATACGCAGTATTTT
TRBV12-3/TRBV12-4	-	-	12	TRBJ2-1	CASGSRAGAQFF	TGTGCCAGCGGGTCGAGGGCGGGGGCTCAGTTCTTC
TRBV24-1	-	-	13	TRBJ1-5	CATSVGSLGAQHF	TGTGCCACCAGTGTGGGCTCACTCGGGGCCCAGCATTTT
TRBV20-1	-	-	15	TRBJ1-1	CSATTHLELNTEALF	TGCAGTGCCACCACCCATTTGGAACTGAACACTGAAGCTCTCTTT
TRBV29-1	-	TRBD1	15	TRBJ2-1	CSARGGTGSSNEQFF	TGCAGCGCCCGAGGTGGGACAGGGTCCAGCAATGAGCAGTTCTTC
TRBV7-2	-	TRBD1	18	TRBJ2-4	CASSRPGTGGLAKNIQYF	TGTGCCAGCAGCCGTCCCGGGACAGGGGGATTAGCCAAAAACATTCAGTACTTC
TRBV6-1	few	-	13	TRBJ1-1	CASSDATPPEAFF	TGTGCCAGCAGTGACGCAACACCCCCTGAAGCTTTCTTT
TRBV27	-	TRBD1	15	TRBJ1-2	CASRVQGGTNYGYTF	TGTGCCAGCAGGGTACAGGGGGGCACTAACTATGGCTACACCTTC
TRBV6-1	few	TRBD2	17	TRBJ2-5	CASTEMWASGGEETQYF	TGTGCCAGCACCGAAATGTGGGCTAGCGGGGGAGAAGAGACCCAGTACTTC
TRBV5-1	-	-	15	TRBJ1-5	CASSLEGSHKQPQHF	TGCGCCAGCAGCTTGGAGGGCAGTCATAAGCAGCCCCAGCATTTT
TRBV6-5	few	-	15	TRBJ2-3	CASSLSRASTDTQYF	TGTGCCAGCAGTTTATCGCGGGCTAGCACAGATACGCAGTATTTT
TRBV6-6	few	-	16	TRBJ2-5	CASSDTKVQAQETQYF	TGTGCCAGCAGCGACACGAAGGTGCAGGCCCAAGAGACCCAGTACTTC
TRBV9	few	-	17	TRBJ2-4	CASSVGGGGGDKNIQYF	TGTGCCAGCAGCGTAGGAGGGGGTGGAGGGGACAAAAACATTCAGTACTTC
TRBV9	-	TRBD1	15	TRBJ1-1	CASSVGQGAYTEAFF	TGTGCCAGCAGCGTCGGACAGGGGGCTTACACTGAAGCTTTCTTT
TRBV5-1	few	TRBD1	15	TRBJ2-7	CASRLGLDRAYEQYF	TGCGCCAGCAGACTGGGGCTGGACAGGGCCTACGAGCAGTACTTC
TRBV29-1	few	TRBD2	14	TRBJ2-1	CSVTGGSSYNEQFF	TGCAGCGTTACCGGGGGGAGCTCCTACAATGAGCAGTTCTTC
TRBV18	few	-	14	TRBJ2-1	CASSPSHRGHEQFF	TGTGCCAGCTCACCATCTCACCGAGGCCATGAGCAGTTCTTC
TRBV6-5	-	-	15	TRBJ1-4	CASSYSWGVIEKLFF	TGTGCCAGCAGTTACTCCTGGGGCGTTATTGAAAAACTGTTTTTT
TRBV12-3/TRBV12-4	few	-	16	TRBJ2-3	CASSLGLSGSGDTQYF	TGTGCCAGCAGTTTAGGACTATCCGGATCTGGGGATACGCAGTATTTT
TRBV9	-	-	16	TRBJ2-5	CASSAHPLALQETQYF	TGTGCCAGCAGCGCCCACCCACTAGCACTCCAAGAGACCCAGTACTTC
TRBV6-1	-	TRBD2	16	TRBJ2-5	CASSSGTRGTQETQYF	TGTGCCAGCAGCTCCGGGACTAGGGGAACCCAAGAGACCCAGTACTTC
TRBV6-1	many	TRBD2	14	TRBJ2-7	CASIMTSTSYEQYF	TGTGCCAGCATAATGACTAGCACCTCCTACGAGCAGTACTTC
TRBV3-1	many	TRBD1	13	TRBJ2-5	CASSRSGGETQYF	TGTGCCAGCAGCCGATCAGGGGGAGAGACCCAGTACTTC
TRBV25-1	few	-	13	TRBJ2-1	CASWGQPYNEQFF	TGTGCCAGCTGGGGACAACCTTACAATGAGCAGTTCTTC
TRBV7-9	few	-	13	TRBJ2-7	CASSPGSSGEQYF	TGTGCCTCGTCACCTGGATCCTCGGGCGAGCAGTACTTC
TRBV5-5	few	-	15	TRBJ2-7	CASSLAGGRTYEQYF	TGTGCCAGCAGCTTGGCCGGTGGCAGGACCTACGAGCAGTACTTC